Listed below are T cell receptor beta chains from one sample, sequenced in a study of T cells after yellow fever vaccination. TCRdb analysed the 5' RACE reads with MiXCR anew, one entry per CDR3 protein. Of approximately 120,000 distinct CDR3 sequences in the sample, 7.4% are singletons; the top ten hold around 2.5%. The sample here was CD4+ T cells sorted from PBMCs, taken 10 days after the first yellow fever vaccination. Receptors were obtained from a man between 18 and 35 years old who received the YFV17D yellow fever vaccine. The CDR3 runs from the conserved cysteine through the conserved F or W. The order of the fields is clone size, D gene, V gene, J gene, CDR3 DNA, CDR3 protein. A D gene is named only where the DNA matches it firmly. Clone sizes are given selectively: once, few, many, or a class where the clone is expanded.

clone size: many; D gene: TRBD1; V gene: TRBV11-2; J gene: TRBJ1-1; CDR3 DNA: TGTGCCAGCAGCTTATCGGGACAGGGTGAAGCTTTCTTT; CDR3 protein: CASSLSGQGEAFF
clone size: few; D gene: TRBD1; V gene: TRBV5-1; J gene: TRBJ2-5; CDR3 DNA: TGCGCCAGCACCACAGGACAGGGACGAGAGACCCAGTACTTC; CDR3 protein: CASTTGQGRETQYF
clone size: many; D gene: TRBD1; V gene: TRBV5-1; J gene: TRBJ1-6; CDR3 DNA: TGCGCCAGCAGCGAGGACAGGGGGCTCGGGCCCCTCCACTTT; CDR3 protein: CASSEDRGLGPLHF
clone size: many; D gene: .; V gene: TRBV18; J gene: TRBJ2-5; CDR3 DNA: TGTGCCAGCTCACCACTGGGAAGCGGAGAGACCCAGTACTTC; CDR3 protein: CASSPLGSGETQYF
clone size: many; D gene: .; V gene: TRBV7-2; J gene: TRBJ2-2; CDR3 DNA: TGTGCCAGCAGCACCTCCGGCGGGTCCGGGGAGCTGTTTTTT; CDR3 protein: CASSTSGGSGELFF
clone size: many; D gene: .; V gene: TRBV30; J gene: TRBJ1-2; CDR3 DNA: TGTGCCTGGAGTGTACCCGGTCTGCCCGGCTACACCTTC; CDR3 protein: CAWSVPGLPGYTF
clone size: .; D gene: TRBD1; V gene: TRBV12-3/TRBV12-4; J gene: TRBJ1-2; CDR3 DNA: TGTGCCAGCAGCCTCTTATGGACAGGGGGCTACACCTTC; CDR3 protein: CASSLLWTGGYTF
clone size: many; D gene: TRBD2; V gene: TRBV24-1; J gene: TRBJ2-3; CDR3 DNA: TGTGCCACCAGTGACGATAACAGCGGGGGGACAGATACGCAGTATTTT; CDR3 protein: CATSDDNSGGTDTQYF
clone size: many; D gene: TRBD1; V gene: TRBV5-1; J gene: TRBJ1-5; CDR3 DNA: TGCGCCAGCAGCTTGGTCGACAGGGCTCAGCCCCAGCATTTT; CDR3 protein: CASSLVDRAQPQHF
clone size: many; D gene: TRBD2; V gene: TRBV5-1; J gene: TRBJ2-4; CDR3 DNA: TGCGCCAGCAGCTTGGCGGCGGGGGGGTTTGGCATTCAGTACTTC; CDR3 protein: CASSLAAGGFGIQYF
clone size: many; D gene: .; V gene: TRBV7-3; J gene: TRBJ2-2; CDR3 DNA: TGTGCCAGCAGCCCCGGACATTCGACCGGGGAGCTGTTTTTT; CDR3 protein: CASSPGHSTGELFF
clone size: once; D gene: .; V gene: TRBV24-1; J gene: TRBJ1-2; CDR3 DNA: TGTGCCACCAGTGCGGGGGGCCCCACCTATGGCTACACCTTC; CDR3 protein: CATSAGGPTYGYTF
clone size: many; D gene: TRBD1; V gene: TRBV4-1; J gene: TRBJ2-3; CDR3 DNA: TGCGCCAGCAGACGACAGGGGGCGTCAACAGATACGCAGTATTTT; CDR3 protein: CASRRQGASTDTQYF
clone size: many; D gene: .; V gene: TRBV7-2; J gene: TRBJ2-1; CDR3 DNA: TGTGCCAGCAGCTTAGGCTTTACCTACAATGAGCAGTTCTTC; CDR3 protein: CASSLGFTYNEQFF
clone size: .; D gene: .; V gene: TRBV7-8; J gene: TRBJ2-7; CDR3 DNA: TGTGCCAGTAGCCCATACTCCGTCGTAACACTCAGTTTC; CDR3 protein: CASSPYSVVTLSF
clone size: many; D gene: .; V gene: TRBV7-2; J gene: TRBJ2-1; CDR3 DNA: TGTGCCAGCAGCTTAGCGAGGGGGGGGCTTCCGAATGAGCAGTTCTTC; CDR3 protein: CASSLARGGLPNEQFF
clone size: many; D gene: .; V gene: TRBV10-3; J gene: TRBJ2-3; CDR3 DNA: TGTGCCATAGGGGCGTCTGGGAACACAGATACGCAGTATTTT; CDR3 protein: CAIGASGNTDTQYF
clone size: many; D gene: TRBD2; V gene: TRBV20-1; J gene: TRBJ2-1; CDR3 DNA: TGCAGTGCTGGGGGGGTGAGGGGCGTAGACAATGAGCAGTTCTTC; CDR3 protein: CSAGGVRGVDNEQFF
clone size: many; D gene: TRBD2; V gene: TRBV5-1; J gene: TRBJ2-3; CDR3 DNA: TGCGCCAGCAGCTCCCGGAGGGGACTAGCGAGCACAGATACGCAGTATTTT; CDR3 protein: CASSSRRGLASTDTQYF
clone size: many; D gene: TRBD2; V gene: TRBV12-3/TRBV12-4; J gene: TRBJ2-3; CDR3 DNA: TGTGCCAGCAGCTTGGCCGGTAGAGCGGGGGGTTCCACAGATACGCAGTATTTT; CDR3 protein: CASSLAGRAGGSTDTQYF
clone size: many; D gene: .; V gene: TRBV18; J gene: TRBJ1-5; CDR3 DNA: TGTGCCAGCTCACCCAGCAGGGTCGGGAGCAATCAGCCCCAGCATTTT; CDR3 protein: CASSPSRVGSNQPQHF
clone size: many; D gene: .; V gene: TRBV18; J gene: TRBJ2-2; CDR3 DNA: TGTGCCAGCTCAGACGGGACTCGGAACACCGGGGAGCTGTTTTTT; CDR3 protein: CASSDGTRNTGELFF
clone size: .; D gene: .; V gene: TRBV5-4; J gene: TRBJ2-5; CDR3 DNA: TGTGCCAGCAGCTTGTTTTCCTCGCAAGAGACCCAGTACTTC; CDR3 protein: CASSLFSSQETQYF
clone size: many; D gene: .; V gene: TRBV12-3/TRBV12-4; J gene: TRBJ2-5; CDR3 DNA: TGTGCCAGCAGTCCCCGGCCCGAAGAGACCCAGTACTTC; CDR3 protein: CASSPRPEETQYF
clone size: many; D gene: TRBD2; V gene: TRBV5-4; J gene: TRBJ2-3; CDR3 DNA: TGTGCCAGCAGACCTAGCGGGGGGGCAAGTGATACGCAGTATTTT; CDR3 protein: CASRPSGGASDTQYF
clone size: many; D gene: .; V gene: TRBV5-1; J gene: TRBJ2-1; CDR3 DNA: TGCGCCAGCAGCTTTCAGGGAGGACAGGATGAGCAGTTCTTC; CDR3 protein: CASSFQGGQDEQFF
clone size: many; D gene: TRBD1; V gene: TRBV7-2; J gene: TRBJ2-5; CDR3 DNA: TGTGCCAGCAGCTTTAACAGGGGCCAAGAGACCCAGTACTTC; CDR3 protein: CASSFNRGQETQYF
clone size: many; D gene: .; V gene: TRBV13; J gene: TRBJ1-6; CDR3 DNA: TGTGCCAGCAGCTTAGGGGGGGTAAGATCACCCCTCCACTTT; CDR3 protein: CASSLGGVRSPLHF
clone size: many; D gene: .; V gene: TRBV5-1; J gene: TRBJ2-3; CDR3 DNA: TGCGCCAGCAGCGGCGGCAGGGGGGAGGCAGATACGCAGTATTTT; CDR3 protein: CASSGGRGEADTQYF
clone size: many; D gene: .; V gene: TRBV4-1; J gene: TRBJ2-3; CDR3 DNA: TGCGCCAGCAGCCAAGATCGGGGCGGCCGGACAGATACGCAGTATTTT; CDR3 protein: CASSQDRGGRTDTQYF
clone size: many; D gene: TRBD2; V gene: TRBV5-1; J gene: TRBJ2-1; CDR3 DNA: TGCGCCAGCAGCCGGGAACTAGCGGGGAACAATGAGCAGTTCTTC; CDR3 protein: CASSRELAGNNEQFF
clone size: few; D gene: .; V gene: TRBV4-3; J gene: TRBJ1-1; CDR3 DNA: TGCGCCAGCAGCCAACCCCCTGGGGACTTCCGGGCTGAAGCTTTCTTT; CDR3 protein: CASSQPPGDFRAEAFF
clone size: .; D gene: TRBD1; V gene: TRBV5-4; J gene: TRBJ1-6; CDR3 DNA: TGTGCCAGCAGCTTGGACCCGGCAGGGGGTGGCTCACCCCTCCACTTT; CDR3 protein: CASSLDPAGGGSPLHF
clone size: many; D gene: TRBD2; V gene: TRBV10-3; J gene: TRBJ2-3; CDR3 DNA: TGTGCCATCAGGGGACTAGCGGGCACAGATACGCAGTATTTT; CDR3 protein: CAIRGLAGTDTQYF
clone size: few; D gene: TRBD2; V gene: TRBV5-4; J gene: TRBJ2-5; CDR3 DNA: TGTGCCAGCAGCTTACTAGCGAAGACCCAGTACTTC; CDR3 protein: CASSLLAKTQYF
clone size: few; D gene: .; V gene: TRBV21-1; J gene: TRBJ1-6; CDR3 DNA: TGTGCCAGCCCGGGACAGGGGAGCCCTGGTCCTAATTCACCCCTCCACTTT; CDR3 protein: CASPGQGSPGPNSPLHF
clone size: .; D gene: .; V gene: TRBV4-3; J gene: TRBJ1-2; CDR3 DNA: TGCGCCAGCAGCCAAGACTTGTGGACAGTCGGAGATGGCTACACCTTC; CDR3 protein: CASSQDLWTVGDGYTF
clone size: many; D gene: TRBD2; V gene: TRBV7-2; J gene: TRBJ2-1; CDR3 DNA: TGTGCCAGCAGCACCTCCCTAGCGGGGGGTTTCCGGGAGCAGTTCTTC; CDR3 protein: CASSTSLAGGFREQFF
clone size: many; D gene: .; V gene: TRBV6-5; J gene: TRBJ2-3; CDR3 DNA: TGTGCCAGCAGTTACTCACGGGGGGCCTCAGATACGCAGTATTTT; CDR3 protein: CASSYSRGASDTQYF
clone size: many; D gene: .; V gene: TRBV5-1; J gene: TRBJ2-5; CDR3 DNA: TGCGCCAGCAGTGTTATAGGGAGCGAGACCCAGTACTTC; CDR3 protein: CASSVIGSETQYF
clone size: many; D gene: .; V gene: TRBV4-1; J gene: TRBJ1-2; CDR3 DNA: TGCGCCAGCAGCCAAGATCGAGGTGTCGGCTATGGCTACACCTTC; CDR3 protein: CASSQDRGVGYGYTF
clone size: many; D gene: .; V gene: TRBV5-1; J gene: TRBJ2-7; CDR3 DNA: TGCGCCAGCAGCGCCAGTACCTACGAGCAGTACTTC; CDR3 protein: CASSASTYEQYF
clone size: .; D gene: .; V gene: TRBV5-1; J gene: TRBJ2-1; CDR3 DNA: TGCGCCAGCAGCTTTTTCGGGGGAACGGGGTCTGGCAATGAGCAGTTCTTC; CDR3 protein: CASSFFGGTGSGNEQFF
clone size: many; D gene: TRBD1; V gene: TRBV6-5; J gene: TRBJ1-3; CDR3 DNA: TGTGCCAGCAGTTCGGGACAGGGGACAGTTTTATCCGGAAACACCATATATTTT; CDR3 protein: CASSSGQGTVLSGNTIYF
clone size: many; D gene: .; V gene: TRBV6-4; J gene: TRBJ2-2; CDR3 DNA: TGTGCCAGCAGTGACAGGGCGGCTGCCGGGGAGCTGTTTTTT; CDR3 protein: CASSDRAAAGELFF
clone size: many; D gene: .; V gene: TRBV7-2; J gene: TRBJ1-1; CDR3 DNA: TGTGCCAGCAGCTTAGCGCCCACAGAAGCTTTCTTT; CDR3 protein: CASSLAPTEAFF
clone size: many; D gene: .; V gene: TRBV7-2; J gene: TRBJ1-4; CDR3 DNA: TGTGCCAGCAGCGGCGGGTGGGGGGAAAAACTGTTTTTT; CDR3 protein: CASSGGWGEKLFF
clone size: many; D gene: .; V gene: TRBV20-1; J gene: TRBJ2-5; CDR3 DNA: TGCAGTGCTAGAACTCCTACGGCCCAGTACTTC; CDR3 protein: CSARTPTAQYF